These 30 T cell receptor beta chains were all obtained from the same sample, sequenced in a study of CD8 T cells in ankylosing spondylitis. TCRdb re-called the 5' RACE reads through MiXCR, storing one row per CDR3 protein. Of some 350,000 distinct CDR3 sequences in the sample, approximately 15% were seen once. Sequenced: blood, either unsorted or a sorted T cell fraction (not recorded which). Receptors were obtained from a male donor with ankylosing spondylitis or in good health (not recorded which).

There are many counts of this clonotype. The V and J genes are TRBV5-1 and TRBJ2-2, with D hard to call. Germline V gene lookup returns CDR1 SGHRS and CDR2 YFSETQ. The CDR3 loop spans 13 amino acids. The V gene lost 0 bases and the J gene lost 5 bases, with 5 bases spanning the gap. The CDR3 region is CASSLDGTGELFF. The CDR3 DNA reads as TGCGCCAGCAGCTTGGATGGGACCGGGGAGCTGTTTTTT. The variable domain in full, with the rest retrieved from reference TRBV5-1 and TRBJ2-2, is KAGVTQTPRYLIKTRGQQVTLSCSPISGHRSVSWYQQTPGQGLQFLFEYFSETQRNKGNFPGRFSGRQFSNSRSEMNVSTLELGDSALYLCASSLDGTGELFFGEGSRLTVL.

This clonotype was detected many times. The rearrangement joins TRBV3-1 to TRBJ2-3; D gene unclear. Germline CDR1 and CDR2: LGHDT and YNNKEL (reference sequence). The CDR3 is 12 amino acids. Trimming left V 4 bases short and J 2 bases short, with 4 bases between. The CDR3: CASSLHTDTQYF. The CDR3 nucleotides are TGTGCCAGCAGCCTCCACACAGATACGCAGTATTTT.

This clonotype appeared a few times. The chain is built from TRBV12-3 or TRBV12-4 and TRBJ2-1, with 12 bases aligning to TRBD2. V shed 5 bases, J shed 3 bases, and the junction held 5 bases outside the gene matches. The CDR3 is made up of 16 amino acids. CDR3 DNA: TGTGCCAGCAGTCTAACTAGCGGGAGGATCTACAATGAGCAGTTCTTC. It yields the protein CASSLTSGRIYNEQFF.

The table lists this clonotype with many counts. This chain links TRBV12-3 or TRBV12-4 with TRBJ2-2; D perhaps matches TRBD2 (6 bases). The V and J ends lost 2 bases and 7 bases respectively, with 8 bases between them. The CDR3 sequence is 13 residues long. DNA of the CDR3: TGTGCCAGCAGTTTACTCGGGAGCGGGGAGCTGTTTTTT. Encoded protein: CASSLLGSGELFF.

The chain couples TRBV6-6 to TRBJ2-7; 7 nucleotides agree with TRBD1. With 6 bases clipped from V and 1 base from J, the junction kept 3 bases outside the gene matches. The CDR3 is 13 residues long. Germline V gene sequence: CDR1 MNHNY, CDR2 SVGAGI (reference sequence). The CDR3 bases are TGTGCCAGCAGGTGGACAGGATCCTACGAGCAGTACTTC. As protein: CASRWTGSYEQYF.

This clonotype was seen a few times. The chain employs TRBV6-1 and TRBJ2-3; D possibly corresponds to TRBD2 (5 bases). The V gene lost 3 bases and the J gene lost 1 base, with 5 bases spanning the gap. This CDR3 spans 13 amino acids. In germline, CDR1 is MNHNS, CDR2 SASEGT. The chain's CDR3 is CASSERGTDTQYF. The CDR3, as DNA: TGTGCCAGCAGTGAGAGGGGCACAGATACGCAGTATTTT.

This clonotype appeared many times. The rearrangement uses TRBV2 and TRBJ2-7; a possible D gene is TRBD1 (6 bases). This CDR3 region has 15 residues. Germline V gene data show CDR1 as SNHLY and CDR2 as FYNNEI. Trimming left V 6 bases short and J 2 bases short, with 17 bases between. The CDR3 region is CASRKYRDNTYEQYF. DNA for the CDR3: TGTGCCAGCAGGAAATACCGGGACAACACCTACGAGCAGTACTTC.

This clonotype was detected only a few times. The CDR3 DNA reads TGCGCCAGCAGCCCTGACAGGGGTCCGCAAGAGACCCAGTACTTC. Its translation is CASSPDRGPQETQYF. The chain combines TRBV4-1 with TRBJ2-5; TRBD1 agrees at 8 bases. Germline V lookup: CDR1 MGHRA, CDR2 YSYEKL. The CDR3 spans 15 residues. V lost 4 bases to trimming and J lost 2 bases; unmatched junction nucleotides: 6.

The chain combines TRBV5-4 with TRBJ1-2; D unresolved. Germline values: CDR1 SGHNT, CDR2 YYREEE (reference sequence). V was clipped by 6 bases and J by 9 bases, with 18 bases between them. CDR3 length: 13 residues. The chain's CDR3 is CASTLKGQASYTF. The CDR3 DNA follows: TGTGCCAGCACCCTGAAAGGGCAGGCAAGCTACACCTTC.

This clonotype has a handful of counts. The rearrangement joins TRBV3-1 to TRBJ2-2; TRBD2 is a possible D gene (6 bases). Trimming removed 1 base from V and 7 bases from J, with 19 bases in between. Germline CDR1 LGHDT, CDR2 YNNKEL (reference sequence). The CDR3 consists of 17 residues. CDR3 sequence: CASSQGVGLETGGELFF. The CDR3, as DNA: TGTGCCAGCAGCCAAGGAGTGGGACTCGAAACTGGCGGGGAGCTGTTTTTT.

The V gene is TRBV12-3 or TRBV12-4, the J gene TRBJ2-7; tentatively, D is TRBD2 (6 bases). Trimming removed 2 bases at V and 3 bases at J, with 11 bases between. CDR3 length equals 14 residues. In DNA, the CDR3 is TGTGCCAGCAGTTTACGGCGGGAAAACTACGAGCAGTACTTC. Amino acids: CASSLRRENYEQYF.

In this sample, this clonotype turned up many times. CDR3 region: CASSYLFAGNQPQHF. As DNA, the CDR3 is TGTGCCAGCAGTTACCTCTTTGCGGGCAATCAGCCCCAGCATTTT. This sequence joins TRBV12-3 or TRBV12-4 and TRBJ1-5, with D uncertain. V was trimmed by 4 bases and J by 2 bases, leaving 12 bases between them. The CDR3 spans 15 residues.

This clonotype was detected a few times. The chain joins TRBV7-9 to TRBJ2-6, with D unresolved. V lost 2 bases to trimming and J lost 3 bases, with 11 bases between them. The CDR3 runs to 16 residues. Germline V lookup: CDR1 SEHNR, CDR2 FQNEAQ (reference sequence). This CDR3 is CASSLLPVGGANVLTF. The CDR3 coding sequence is TGTGCCAGCAGCTTACTCCCTGTGGGTGGGGCCAACGTCCTGACTTTC.

In this sample, this clonotype turned up a few times. This chain links TRBV5-5 with TRBJ2-1; D gene ambiguous. The V end lost 0 bases, the J end lost 8 bases, and 15 bases lay between the germline ends. The CDR3 is 15 residues long. CDR1 and CDR2 (germline): SGHKS, YYEKEE (reference sequence). CDR3 nucleotide sequence: TGTGCCAGCAGCTTGGGCGAGACCCCCTCGGATGAGCAGTTCTTC. Encoded protein: CASSLGETPSDEQFF.

V is TRBV12-1 and J is TRBJ2-5; TRBD1 is the table's D call and was not checked against the DNA. TRBV12-1 corresponds to a pseudogene. The CDR3 spans 15 residues. CDR3 sequence reads: CASSPPGHVQETQYF. In DNA, the CDR3 is TGTGCCAGCAGCCCGCCGGGACACGTCCAAGAGACCCAGTACTTC.

This clonotype appeared a few times. This chain joins TRBV7-6 and TRBJ2-2; either TRBD1 or TRBD2 may fit D (5 bases each). This CDR3 spans 16 amino acids. V lost 0 bases and J 6 bases, leaving 14 bases between the germline ends. Germline V gene sequence: CDR1 SGHVS, CDR2 FNYEAQ. The DNA of the CDR3 is TGTGCCAGCAGCTTAGCGCTAAGCCGAGGGGCCGGGGAGCTGTTTTTT. As protein: CASSLALSRGAGELFF.

This clonotype was counted between two and nine times. The chain carries TRBV6-5 and TRBJ2-2, with 7 bases aligning to TRBD1. The CDR3 runs 17 residues. CDR1 and CDR2 from the germline V gene are MNHEY and SVGAGI. After removal of 4 bases from V and 1 base from J, the junction contained 9 bases not matched to a gene. The CDR3 nucleotides read TGTGCCAGCAGTTCTCAAACCAGGACAGGGAACACCGGGGAGCTGTTTTTT. Amino acids: CASSSQTRTGNTGELFF.

V is TRBV6-1 and J is TRBJ2-5, with D perhaps TRBD2 (5 bases). Trimming took off 5 bases at V and 9 bases at J, with 22 bases between the two ends. Germline V CDR1 and CDR2: MNHNS, SASEGT. The CDR3 length is 15 residues. CDR3 sequence reads: CASSPERVLGVSQYF. Here the CDR3 DNA reads TGTGCCAGCAGTCCGGAGAGGGTCCTGGGTGTGTCCCAGTACTTC.

The V and J genes are TRBV20-1 and TRBJ1-6; D ambiguous. This CDR3 is built from 10 residues. Trimming left V 7 bases short and J 10 bases short, with 8 bases between. The germline gives CDR1 DFQATT, CDR2 SNEGSKA (reference sequence). The chain's CDR3 is CSVLGSPLHF. For the CDR3, the DNA is TGCAGTGTATTAGGATCACCCCTCCACTTT.

This clonotype occurred a few times. The V gene is TRBV10-3, the J gene TRBJ2-1, with 11 bases that match TRBD1. The J segment lost 5 bases and the V segment lost 4 bases, leaving 4 bases of the junction unmatched. Germline CDR1 ENHRY, CDR2 SYGVKD. The length of the CDR3 is 15 residues. The CDR3 region has the DNA TGTGCCATCAGTGCGGGACAGGGGGAAAACAATGAGCAGTTCTTC. Amino acids: CAISAGQGENNEQFF.

This clonotype has ten or more counts. The chain is built from TRBV10-2 and TRBJ2-7, with no clear D. The CDR3 runs 11 residues. Germline V lookup: CDR1 WSHSY, CDR2 SAAADI. Trimming removed 4 bases at V and 3 bases at J, with 4 bases between. CDR3 loop: CASSASYEQYF. The DNA of the CDR3 is TGCGCCAGCAGTGCCAGCTACGAGCAGTACTTC.

This clonotype was detected a few times. J is TRBJ1-1 and V is TRBV7-9; D unclear. There are 12 residues in the CDR3. Germline V gives CDR1 SEHNR, CDR2 FQNEAQ (reference sequence). V was pared by 5 bases and J by 11 bases, with 15 bases between. CDR3 protein: CASSGWKTKAFF. CDR3 nucleotide sequence: TGTGCCAGCAGCGGCTGGAAGACGAAGGCTTTCTTT.

The chain uses TRBV29-1 and TRBJ1-1, with D uncertain. The V gene's germline CDR1 is SQVTM and CDR2 ANQGSEA. The CDR3 consists of 13 residues. V was cut by 3 bases and J by 4 bases, with 12 bases left in between. CDR3 residues: CSVEGEVGTEAFF. CDR3 bases: TGCAGCGTTGAGGGAGAAGTTGGCACTGAAGCTTTCTTT.

This clonotype was counted at least ten times. The chain combines TRBV29-1 with TRBJ1-2; TRBD1 is a possible D gene (6 bases). Germline V gene sequence: CDR1 SQVTM, CDR2 ANQGSEA. The V end lost 7 bases, the J end lost 4 bases, and 10 bases lay between the germline ends. CDR3 length: 11 amino acids. Here the CDR3 reads CSGGTLYGYTF. The CDR3 DNA follows: TGCAGCGGCGGGACACTCTATGGCTACACCTTC.

This chain connects TRBV19 to TRBJ1-1; 12 bases fit TRBD1. There are 15 residues in the CDR3. Germline V CDR1 and CDR2: LNHDA, SQIVND (reference sequence). V gave up 5 bases and J gave up 6 bases; unmatched junction bases: 7. CDR3 DNA: TGTGCCAGTAGTCCAGCAAGGGACAGGGGGCCTGAAGCTTTCTTT. Its protein product is CASSPARDRGPEAFF.

V usage is TRBV12-3 or TRBV12-4 and J usage is TRBJ2-7; D might be TRBD1 (5 bases). The CDR3 spans 14 residues. V lost 7 bases, J lost 3 bases, and 16 bases lay in between. CDR3 residues: CASNLQGKGYEQYF. CDR3 DNA: TGTGCCAGCAACCTCCAGGGTAAAGGCTACGAGCAGTACTTC.

This clonotype was detected ten times or more. The chain joins TRBV5-1 to TRBJ1-1; D not resolved. The V end was cut by 1 base, the J end by 4 bases, with 8 bases between. Germline CDR1 SGHRS, CDR2 YFSETQ. This CDR3 spans 13 amino acids. CDR3 coding DNA: TGCGCCAGCAGCTTGCCGGAATTCACTGAAGCTTTCTTT. It translates to CASSLPEFTEAFF.

This clonotype was seen repeatedly, ten times or more. V gene TRBV11-1 combines with J gene TRBJ2-5; D gene ambiguous. The CDR3 runs to 16 residues. V lost 2 bases to trimming and J lost 3 bases, with 16 bases between them. Germline CDR1 and CDR2: SGHAT and FQDESV (reference sequence). CDR3 amino acids: CASSLYGPNSEETQYF. CDR3 DNA sequence: TGTGCCAGCAGCTTATATGGTCCGAACAGCGAAGAGACCCAGTACTTC. Looking up the rest from reference TRBV11-1 and TRBJ2-5 gives the full variable domain: EAEVAQSPRYKITEKSQAVAFWCDPISGHATLYWYRQILGQGPELLVQFQDESVVDDSQLPKDRFSAERLKGVDSTLKIQPAELGDSAMYLCASSLYGPNSEETQYFGPGTRLLVL.

The sample holds a few counts of this clonotype. The rearrangement joins TRBV2 to TRBJ2-3; 7 bases are shared with TRBD2. CDR1 and CDR2 from the germline V gene are SNHLY and FYNNEI. V gave up 0 bases and J gave up 3 bases; unmatched junction bases: 9. The length of the CDR3 is 17 residues. The CDR3 nucleotides read TGTGCCAGCAGTGAAGCGAGGCCAGGGCGGGGGACAGATACGCAGTATTTT. As protein: CASSEARPGRGTDTQYF. Variable domain in full (rest from reference TRBV2 and TRBJ2-3): EPEVTQTPSHQVTQMGQEVILRCVPISNHLYFYWYRQILGQKVEFLVSFYNNEISEKSEIFDDQFSVERPDGSNFTLKIRSTKLEDSAMYFCASSEARPGRGTDTQYFGPGTRLTVL.

This clonotype was recorded a few times. The genes are TRBV15 and TRBJ2-7; 15 nucleotides line up with TRBD2. CDR3 length: 16 amino acids. The germline V gene encodes CDR1 LNHNV and CDR2 YYDKDF (reference sequence). J was trimmed by 5 bases and V by 0 bases; bases with no gene match: 2. In DNA, the CDR3 is TGTGCCACCAGCAGAGACGGACTAGCGGGAGGGCACGAGCAGTACTTC. Encoded protein: CATSRDGLAGGHEQYF.